A single sample is the source of the 9 T cell receptor beta chains below, sequenced in a study of T cell responses to AZD1222 COVID-19 vaccine. TCRdb keeps only in-frame clones here, not all; method: immunoSEQ multiplex PCR. The sample records tens of thousands of clones, 85% to 90% being singletons. The source material was peripheral blood, sampled 28 days after the second AZD1222 dose. The receptors shown here come from an adult who received the AZD1222 COVID-19 vaccine.

This chain joins TRBV6-4 and TRBJ2-1, with 9 bases matching TRBD1. This CDR3 contains 16 residues. Germline loops: CDR1 MRHNA, CDR2 SNTAGT. Trimming removed 0 bases from V and 10 bases from J; junction bases left unmatched: 10. This chain's CDR3 is CASSDSIGTGRPEQFF. The DNA for the CDR3 is TGTGCCAGCAGTGACTCGATAGGGACAGGGAGACCAGAGCAGTTCTTC.

This sequence joins TRBV5-6 and TRBJ1-1; no reliable D call. The CDR3 has 13 residues. From germline, CDR1 is SGHDT and CDR2 YYEEEE. V was trimmed by 2 bases and J by 6 bases, leaving 11 bases between them. The CDR3 here is CASSFLVTAEAFF. CDR3 coding DNA: TGTGCCAGCAGCTTCTTGGTAACGGCTGAAGCTTTCTTT.

The chain links TRBV6-4 to TRBJ2-7; D ambiguous. CDR1 MRHNA and CDR2 SNTAGT come from the germline V gene. Trimming shortened V by 6 bases and J by 3 bases, and 15 bases separated the two germline ends. CDR3 length: 14 residues. CDR3 sequence: CASSGRRRVYEQYF. As DNA, the CDR3 is TGTGCCAGCAGCGGACGTCGCCGAGTCTACGAGCAGTACTTC.

The chain recombines TRBV4-2 with TRBJ1-1; TRBD1 might be the D (6 bases). CDR1 is LGHNA, CDR2 YNFKEQ, per germline. The CDR3 has 15 amino acids. V lost 1 base, J lost 7 bases, and 16 bases lay in between. CDR3 nucleotides: TGTGCCAGCAGCCAAGTCGGGTGGGACAAAGATGAAGCTTTCTTT. This translates into CASSQVGWDKDEAFF.

In DNA, the CDR3 is TGCGCCAGCAGGGACCCCCCTAGCGGGGGGGCGGATACGCAGTATTTT. It yields the protein CASRDPPSGGADTQYF. J is TRBJ2-3 and V is TRBV4-1, with 12 positions matching TRBD2. J gave up 6 bases and V 6 bases, and 10 bases lay outside the gene matches. The germline V gene has CDR1 MGHRA and CDR2 YSYEKL. CDR3 length equals 16 residues.

The V gene is TRBV21-1, the J gene TRBJ1-1. TRBV21-1 is a listed pseudogene. The CDR3 covers 13 residues. The CDR3 bases are TGTGCCAGCACCCTCGGATCGCACACTGAAGCTTTCTTT. Translation: CASTLGSHTEAFF.

This clone was seen a single time. The chain combines TRBV24-1 with TRBJ2-1; 7 nucleotides align to TRBD1. CDR1 is KGHDR, CDR2 SFDVKD, per germline. Trimming cost V 6 bases and J 8 bases; bases outside gene matches: 6. This CDR3 comprises 13 residues. CDR3 nucleotide sequence: TGTGCCACCAGTAGCCCAGGGGGACATGAGCAGTTCTTC. This sequence encodes CATSSPGGHEQFF.

This chain uses TRBV6-5 with TRBJ1-1; possible D gene TRBD1, 6 bases. V shed 1 base and J shed 0 bases, with 6 bases lying between them. CDR3 length: 14 amino acids. Germline CDR1 MNHEY, CDR2 SVGAGI. The CDR3 nucleotides read TGTGCCAGCAGTTACTGGGGGCTGAACACTGAAGCTTTCTTT. The encoded protein is CASSYWGLNTEAFF.

The chain employs TRBV10-3 and TRBJ1-6, with D uncertain. The CDR3 has 16 amino acids. Germline CDR1 ENHRY, CDR2 SYGVKD. With 0 bases removed from V and 6 bases from J, the gap between germline ends came to 12 bases. The CDR3 nucleotides are TGTGCCATCAGTGAGTCGGAGACCCATACTAATTCACCCCTCCACTTT. Amino acid sequence: CAISESETHTNSPLHF.